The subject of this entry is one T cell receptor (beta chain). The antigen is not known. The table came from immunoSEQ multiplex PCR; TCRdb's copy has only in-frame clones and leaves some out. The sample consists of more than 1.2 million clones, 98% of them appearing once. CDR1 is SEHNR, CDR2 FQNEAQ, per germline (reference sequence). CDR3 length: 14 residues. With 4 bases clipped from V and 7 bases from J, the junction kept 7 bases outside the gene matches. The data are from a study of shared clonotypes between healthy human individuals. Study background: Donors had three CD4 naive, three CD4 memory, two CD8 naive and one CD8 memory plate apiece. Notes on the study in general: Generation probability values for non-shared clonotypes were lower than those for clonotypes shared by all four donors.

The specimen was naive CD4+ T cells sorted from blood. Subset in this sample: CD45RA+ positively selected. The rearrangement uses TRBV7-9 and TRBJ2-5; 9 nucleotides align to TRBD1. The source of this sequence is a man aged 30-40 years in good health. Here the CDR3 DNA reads TGTGCCAGCAGCTGGGACAGGGCTTTCTGGACCCAGTACTTC. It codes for CASSWDRAFWTQYF.